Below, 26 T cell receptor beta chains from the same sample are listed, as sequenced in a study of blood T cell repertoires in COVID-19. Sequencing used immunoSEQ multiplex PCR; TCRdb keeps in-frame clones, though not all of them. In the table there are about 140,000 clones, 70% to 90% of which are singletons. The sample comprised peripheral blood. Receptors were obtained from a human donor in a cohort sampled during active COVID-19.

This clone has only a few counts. Here the CDR3 DNA reads TGCAGCGTCGTAAGTATGAGAAAAGCTTTCTTT. The encoded protein is CSVVSMRKAFF. The V call is TRBV29-1, the J call TRBJ1-1, with no clear D. This CDR3 is built from 11 residues. V was trimmed by 6 bases and J by 9 bases, leaving 14 bases between them. Germline lookup yields CDR1 SQVTM and CDR2 ANQGSEA.

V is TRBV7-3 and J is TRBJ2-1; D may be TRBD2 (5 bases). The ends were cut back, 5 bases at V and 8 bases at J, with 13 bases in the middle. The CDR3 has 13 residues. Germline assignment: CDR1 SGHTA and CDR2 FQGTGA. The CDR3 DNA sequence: TGTGCCAGCAGCCTTAAGCTAGCCGATGAGCAGTTCTTC. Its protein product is CASSLKLADEQFF.

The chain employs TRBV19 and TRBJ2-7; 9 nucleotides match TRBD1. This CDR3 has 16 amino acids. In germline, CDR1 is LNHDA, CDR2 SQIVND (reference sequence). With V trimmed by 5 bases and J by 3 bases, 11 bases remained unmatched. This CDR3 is CASSSSGTGFFYEQYF. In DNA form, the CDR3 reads TGTGCCAGTAGTTCTTCCGGGACAGGGTTCTTCTACGAGCAGTACTTC.

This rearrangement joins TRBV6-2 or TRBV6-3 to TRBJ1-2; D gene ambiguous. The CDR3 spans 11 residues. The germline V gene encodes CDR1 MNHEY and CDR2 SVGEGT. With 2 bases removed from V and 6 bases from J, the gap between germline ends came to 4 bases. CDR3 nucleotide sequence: TGTGCCAGCAGTTACCCGGATGGCTACACCTTC. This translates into CASSYPDGYTF.

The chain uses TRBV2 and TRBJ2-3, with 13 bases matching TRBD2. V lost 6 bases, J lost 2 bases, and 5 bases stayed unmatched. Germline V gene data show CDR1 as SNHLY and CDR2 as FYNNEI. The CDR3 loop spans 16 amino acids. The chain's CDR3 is CASSSGLAGATDTQYF. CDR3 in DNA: TGTGCCAGCAGCTCAGGACTAGCGGGGGCCACAGATACGCAGTATTTT.

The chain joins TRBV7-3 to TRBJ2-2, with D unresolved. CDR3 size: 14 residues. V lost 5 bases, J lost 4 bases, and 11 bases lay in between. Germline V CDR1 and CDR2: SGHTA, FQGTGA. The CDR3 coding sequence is TGTGCCAGCAGCCCCTCGTCGGTCACCGGGGAGCTGTTTTTT. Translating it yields CASSPSSVTGELFF.

The CDR3 protein is CASSVLTGLSYEQYF. The CDR3 bases are TGTGCCAGCAGCGTACTGACAGGGCTCTCCTACGAGCAGTACTTC. The V call is TRBV7-2, the J call TRBJ2-7, with 7 nucleotides matching TRBD1. With V trimmed by 5 bases and J by 0 bases, 7 bases remained unmatched. The CDR3 consists of 15 residues. Germline V lookup: CDR1 SGHTA, CDR2 FQGNSA.

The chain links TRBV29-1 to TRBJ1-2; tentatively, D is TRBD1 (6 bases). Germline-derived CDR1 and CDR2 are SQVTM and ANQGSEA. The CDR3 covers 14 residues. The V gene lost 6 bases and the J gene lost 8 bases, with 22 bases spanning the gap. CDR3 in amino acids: CSVETGEGNMGYTF. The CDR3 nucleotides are TGCAGCGTGGAGACAGGTGAAGGGAACATGGGCTACACCTTC.

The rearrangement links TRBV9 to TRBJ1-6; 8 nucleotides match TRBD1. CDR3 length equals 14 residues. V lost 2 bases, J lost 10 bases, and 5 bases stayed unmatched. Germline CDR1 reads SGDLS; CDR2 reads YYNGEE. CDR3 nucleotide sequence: TGTGCCAGCAGCGTGCAGGGGGCTGGATCACCCCTCCACTTT. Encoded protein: CASSVQGAGSPLHF.

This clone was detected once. As DNA, the CDR3 is TGTGCCAGCAGTTCATTCACCGGGGAGCTGTTTTTT. This encodes CASSSFTGELFF. This chain joins TRBV28 and TRBJ2-2; D is ambiguous. The germline V gene encodes CDR1 MDHEN and CDR2 SYDVKM. CDR3 length: 12 residues. Trimming shortened V by 4 bases and J by 4 bases, and 4 bases separated the two germline ends.

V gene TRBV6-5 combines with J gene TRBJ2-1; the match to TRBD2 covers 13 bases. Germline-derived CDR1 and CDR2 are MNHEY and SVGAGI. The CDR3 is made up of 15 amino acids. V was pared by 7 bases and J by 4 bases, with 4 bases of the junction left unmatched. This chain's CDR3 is CASIQLAGGYNEQFF. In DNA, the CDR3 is TGTGCCAGCATCCAACTAGCGGGGGGGTACAATGAGCAGTTCTTC.

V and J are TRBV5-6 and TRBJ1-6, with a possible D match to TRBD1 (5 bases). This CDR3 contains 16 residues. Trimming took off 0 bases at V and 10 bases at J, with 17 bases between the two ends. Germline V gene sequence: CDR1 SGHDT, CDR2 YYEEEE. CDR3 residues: CASSLAGGVGISPLHF. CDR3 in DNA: TGTGCCAGCAGCTTGGCGGGGGGAGTGGGGATATCACCCCTCCACTTT.

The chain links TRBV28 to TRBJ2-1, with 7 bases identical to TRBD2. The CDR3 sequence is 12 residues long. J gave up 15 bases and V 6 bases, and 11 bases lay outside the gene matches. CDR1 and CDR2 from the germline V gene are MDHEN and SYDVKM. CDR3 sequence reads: CASRTGGTTTFF. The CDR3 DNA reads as TGTGCCAGCAGAACTGGGGGGACTACGACGTTCTTC.

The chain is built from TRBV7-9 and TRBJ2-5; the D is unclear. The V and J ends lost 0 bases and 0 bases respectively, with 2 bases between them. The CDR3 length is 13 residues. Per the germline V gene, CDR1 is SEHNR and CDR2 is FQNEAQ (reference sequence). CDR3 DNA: TGTGCCAGCAGCTTAGCCAACCAAGAGACCCAGTACTTC. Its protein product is CASSLANQETQYF.

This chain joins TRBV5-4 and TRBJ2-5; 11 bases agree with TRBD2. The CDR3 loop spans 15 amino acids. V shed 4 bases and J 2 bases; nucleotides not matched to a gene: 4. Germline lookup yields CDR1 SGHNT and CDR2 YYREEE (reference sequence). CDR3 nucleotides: TGTGCCAGCAGCCCTAGCGGGGGGATACAAGAGACCCAGTACTTC. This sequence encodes CASSPSGGIQETQYF.

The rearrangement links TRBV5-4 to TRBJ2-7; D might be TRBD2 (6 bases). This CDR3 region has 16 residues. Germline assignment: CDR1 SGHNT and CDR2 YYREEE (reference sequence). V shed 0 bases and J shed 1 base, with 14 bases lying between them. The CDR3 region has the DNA TGTGCCAGCAGCTTGGGACGGGGCGGGACTTCCTACGAGCAGTACTTC. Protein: CASSLGRGGTSYEQYF. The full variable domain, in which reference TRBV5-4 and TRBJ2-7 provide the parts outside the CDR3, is ETGVTQSPTHLIKTRGQQVTLRCSSQSGHNTVSWYQQALGQGPQFIFQYYREEENGRGNFPPRFSGLQFPNYSSELNVNALELDDSALYLCASSLGRGGTSYEQYFGPGTRLTVT.

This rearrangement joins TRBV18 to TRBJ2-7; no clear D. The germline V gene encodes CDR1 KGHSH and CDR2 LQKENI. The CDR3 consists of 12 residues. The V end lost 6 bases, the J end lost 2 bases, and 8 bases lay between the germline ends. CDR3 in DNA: TGTGCCAGCTCCTATCGCCCCTACGAGCAGTACTTC. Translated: CASSYRPYEQYF.

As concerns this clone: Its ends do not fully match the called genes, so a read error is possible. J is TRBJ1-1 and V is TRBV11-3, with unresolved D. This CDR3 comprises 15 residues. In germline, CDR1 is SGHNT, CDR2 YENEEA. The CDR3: CASSLDITGCTEAFF. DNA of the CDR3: TGTGCCAGCAGCCTAGATATCACGGGATGCACTGAAGCTTTCTTT.

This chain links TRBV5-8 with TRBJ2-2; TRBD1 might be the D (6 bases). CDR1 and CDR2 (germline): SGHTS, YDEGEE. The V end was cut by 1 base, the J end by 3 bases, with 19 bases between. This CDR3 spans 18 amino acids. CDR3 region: CASSLLGALILDTGELFF. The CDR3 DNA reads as TGTGCCAGCAGCTTGTTGGGGGCGCTTATTTTGGACACCGGGGAGCTGTTTTTT.

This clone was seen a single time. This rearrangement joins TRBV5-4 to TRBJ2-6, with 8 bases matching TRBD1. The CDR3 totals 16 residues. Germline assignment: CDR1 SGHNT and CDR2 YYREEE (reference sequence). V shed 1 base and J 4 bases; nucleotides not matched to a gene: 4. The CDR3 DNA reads TGTGCCAGCAGCTTGCAGGGGGCGCTAGGGGCCAACGTCCTGACTTTC. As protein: CASSLQGALGANVLTF. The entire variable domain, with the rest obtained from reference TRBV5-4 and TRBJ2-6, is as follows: ETGVTQSPTHLIKTRGQQVTLRCSSQSGHNTVSWYQQALGQGPQFIFQYYREEENGRGNFPPRFSGLQFPNYSSELNVNALELDDSALYLCASSLQGALGANVLTFGAGSRLTVL.

CDR3 protein: CASSSQGVTNEKLFF. The CDR3 nucleotides are TGTGCCAGCAGTTCCCAGGGCGTAACTAATGAAAAACTGTTTTTT. The chain joins TRBV6-5 to TRBJ1-4; the D gene is possibly TRBD1 (5 bases). The CDR3 consists of 15 residues. The V end was cut by 4 bases, the J end by 1 base, with 10 bases between. Germline-derived CDR1 and CDR2 are MNHEY and SVGAGI.

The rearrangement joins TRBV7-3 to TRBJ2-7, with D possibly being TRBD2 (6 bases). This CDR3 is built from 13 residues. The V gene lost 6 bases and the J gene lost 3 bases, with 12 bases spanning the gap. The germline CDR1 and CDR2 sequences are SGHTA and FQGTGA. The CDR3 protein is CASSRTNYYEQYF. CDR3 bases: TGTGCCAGCAGTCGGACTAACTACTACGAGCAGTACTTC.

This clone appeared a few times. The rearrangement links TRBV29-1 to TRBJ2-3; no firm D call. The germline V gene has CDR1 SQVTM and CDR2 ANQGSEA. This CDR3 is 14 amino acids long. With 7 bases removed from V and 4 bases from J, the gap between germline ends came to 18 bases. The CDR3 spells CSGLTPHGSDTQYF. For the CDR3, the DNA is TGCAGCGGGCTGACTCCCCATGGCTCAGATACGCAGTATTTT.

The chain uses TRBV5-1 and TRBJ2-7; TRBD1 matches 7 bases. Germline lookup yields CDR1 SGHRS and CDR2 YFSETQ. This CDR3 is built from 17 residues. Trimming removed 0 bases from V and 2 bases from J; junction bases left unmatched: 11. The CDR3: CASSLAPTRDRAYEQYF. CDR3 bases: TGCGCCAGCAGCTTGGCACCTACCCGGGACAGAGCCTACGAGCAGTACTTC.

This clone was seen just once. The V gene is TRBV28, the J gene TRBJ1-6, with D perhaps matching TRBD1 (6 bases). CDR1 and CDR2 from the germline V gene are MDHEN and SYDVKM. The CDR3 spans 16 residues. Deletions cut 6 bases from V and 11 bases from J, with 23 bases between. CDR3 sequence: CASRPPLQGSRTPLHF. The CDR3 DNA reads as TGTGCCAGCAGACCCCCGTTACAGGGAAGCAGGACACCCCTCCACTTT.

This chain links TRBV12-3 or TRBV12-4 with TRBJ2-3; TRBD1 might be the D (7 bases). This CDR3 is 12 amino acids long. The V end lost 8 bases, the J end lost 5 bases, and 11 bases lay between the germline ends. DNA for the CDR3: TGTGCCAGCGGAGGGACAGTAGATACGCAGTATTTT. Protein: CASGGTVDTQYF.